This entry lists 14 T cell receptor beta chains sequenced from one sample in a study of blood T cell repertoires in COVID-19. Measured with immunoSEQ multiplex PCR; TCRdb has only the in-frame clones, and not every one. The table has hundreds of thousands of clones, around 91% seen once. The material sequenced was peripheral blood. The receptors come from a woman in her sixties or seventies with acute or convalescent COVID-19.

V usage is TRBV5-1 and J usage is TRBJ2-5, with TRBD1 identical over 7 bases. The CDR3 runs 15 residues. CDR1 and CDR2 from the germline V gene are SGHRS and YFSETQ. V gave up 3 bases and J gave up 2 bases; unmatched junction bases: 7. The CDR3 DNA sequence: TGCGCCAGCAGCTCCGGGACAGCGACACAAGAGACCCAGTACTTC. Translating gives CASSSGTATQETQYF. The full variable domain, in which reference TRBV5-1 and TRBJ2-5 provide the parts outside the CDR3, is KAGVTQTPRYLIKTRGQQVTLSCSPISGHRSVSWYQQTPGQGLQFLFEYFSETQRNKGNFPGRFSGRQFSNSRSEMNVSTLELGDSALYLCASSSGTATQETQYFGPGTRLLVL.

The chain has TRBV3-1 (or the pseudogene TRBV3-2) and TRBJ1-2; D is ambiguous. Trimming cost V 4 bases and J 8 bases, with 17 bases left between them. In germline, CDR1 is LGHDT, CDR2 YNNKEL (reference sequence). This CDR3 contains 14 residues. This chain's CDR3 is CASSLAWETSGYTF. The DNA of the CDR3 is TGTGCCAGCAGCCTCGCATGGGAGACATCGGGCTACACCTTC.

V and J are TRBV4-3 and TRBJ1-5, with 7 bases matching TRBD1. V shed 0 bases, J shed 5 bases, and the junction held 4 bases outside the gene matches. The CDR3 consists of 15 residues. CDR1 and CDR2 from the germline V gene are LGHNA and YSLEER. CDR3 coding DNA: TGCGCCAGCAGCCAAGATGTGACAGGGCATCAGCCCCAGCATTTT. Translating it yields CASSQDVTGHQPQHF.

V usage is TRBV10-2 and J usage is TRBJ1-2; D is possibly TRBD1 (6 bases). This CDR3 has 13 amino acids. V dropped 8 bases and J dropped 5 bases, with 15 bases sitting between them. Germline V gene data show CDR1 as WSHSY and CDR2 as SAAADI. CDR3 in amino acids: CASRPGQWYGYTF. CDR3 sequence (DNA): TGCGCCAGCCGCCCGGGACAATGGTATGGCTACACCTTC.

The V and J genes are TRBV19 and TRBJ1-1; tentatively, D is TRBD1 (6 bases). V shed 6 bases and J shed 1 base, with 15 bases lying between them. The V gene's germline CDR1 is LNHDA and CDR2 SQIVND (reference sequence). The CDR3 covers 15 residues. The CDR3 DNA sequence: TGTGCCAGTAGCATTCCGGGGGGGCAGAACACTGAAGCTTTCTTT. This sequence encodes CASSIPGGQNTEAFF.

J is TRBJ2-4 and V is TRBV5-1; D perhaps matches TRBD1 (6 bases). The CDR3 extends over 16 amino acids. Trimming took 0 bases from V and 0 from J, leaving 10 bases between them. Per germline, CDR1 SGHRS and CDR2 YFSETQ. CDR3: CASSLETGLAKNIQYF. The DNA of the CDR3 is TGCGCCAGCAGCTTGGAGACAGGCCTAGCCAAAAACATTCAGTACTTC.

This rearrangement joins TRBV24-1 to TRBJ1-4, with D perhaps matching TRBD1 (6 bases). Trimming took 3 bases from V and 10 from J, leaving 17 bases between them. Germline V gene data show CDR1 as KGHDR and CDR2 as SFDVKD. This CDR3 is 15 amino acids long. CDR3 DNA: TGTGCCACCAGTGATCCGACAGGCCCTGAGGGAAAACTGTTTTTT. It yields the protein CATSDPTGPEGKLFF.

The gene calls are TRBV7-2 and TRBJ2-1, with a weak D call TRBD2 (6 bases). Trimming left V 6 bases short and J 0 bases short, with 12 bases between. There are 15 residues in the CDR3. Per the germline V gene, CDR1 is SGHTA and CDR2 is FQGNSA. CDR3 nucleotides: TGTGCCAGCAGACCACGGGAGAGCTCCTACAATGAGCAGTTCTTC. It yields the protein CASRPRESSYNEQFF.

The V gene is TRBV27, the J gene TRBJ2-5, with 15 positions matching TRBD2. V gave up 5 bases and J gave up 5 bases; unmatched junction bases: 6. The germline CDR1 and CDR2 sequences are MNHEY and SMNVEV (reference sequence). This CDR3 contains 16 residues. This CDR3 is CASSSGTSGGSETQYF. The CDR3 DNA reads TGTGCCAGCAGTAGCGGGACTAGCGGGGGGTCCGAGACCCAGTACTTC.

Written as DNA, the CDR3 is TGTGCCAGCGGCCTAAGCTCTCAGGGCATCTATGGCTACACCTTC. It is translated as CASGLSSQGIYGYTF. J is TRBJ1-2 and V is TRBV7-2, with D perhaps matching TRBD1 (5 bases). Germline loops: CDR1 SGHTA, CDR2 FQGNSA. The CDR3 length is 15 residues. Between the trimmed V and J ends, which lost 8 bases and 4 bases, there was a span of 20 bases.

The chain links TRBV28 to TRBJ1-1; 9 bases are shared with TRBD1. V gave up 0 bases and J gave up 1 base; unmatched junction bases: 3. This CDR3 comprises 16 residues. From germline, CDR1 is MDHEN and CDR2 SYDVKM. CDR3 sequence: CASSLWGDRANTEAFF. In DNA, the CDR3 is TGTGCCAGCAGTTTATGGGGGGACAGGGCGAACACTGAAGCTTTCTTT. The full variable domain, with the rest looked up from reference TRBV28 and TRBJ1-1, is DVKVTQSSRYLVKRTGEKVFLECVQDMDHENMFWYRQDPGLGLRLIYFSYDVKMKEKGDIPEGYSVSREKKERFSLILESASTNQTSMYLCASSLWGDRANTEAFFGQGTRLTVV.

CDR3 coding DNA: TGTGCCAGCAGCCACAGGGGCGCTCAGGTCTCCTATAATTCACCCCTCCACTTT. Protein sequence: CASSHRGAQVSYNSPLHF. V is TRBV4-2 and J is TRBJ1-6; possibly TRBD1 for D (6 bases). The ends were cut back, 3 bases at V and 0 bases at J, with 15 bases in the middle. Germline CDR1 reads LGHNA; CDR2 reads YNFKEQ. The CDR3 has 18 amino acids.

The V and J genes are TRBV27 and TRBJ2-1; 9 bases fit TRBD2. This CDR3 spans 15 amino acids. V gave up 5 bases and J gave up 2 bases; unmatched junction bases: 4. CDR1 is MNHEY, CDR2 SMNVEV, per germline (reference sequence). CDR3 sequence reads: CASSRSGGPYNEQFF. CDR3 nucleotides: TGTGCCAGCAGTCGGAGCGGGGGGCCCTACAATGAGCAGTTCTTC.

This clone was found once. The CDR3 nucleotides read TGTGCCAGCAGGTCGACAGGGGGGCGCTACGAGCAGTACTTC. Translating gives CASRSTGGRYEQYF. The gene calls are TRBV27 and TRBJ2-7; 9 bases match TRBD1. V was clipped by 6 bases and J by 3 bases; unmatched bases: 6. Germline loops: CDR1 MNHEY, CDR2 SMNVEV (reference sequence). This CDR3 region has 14 residues.